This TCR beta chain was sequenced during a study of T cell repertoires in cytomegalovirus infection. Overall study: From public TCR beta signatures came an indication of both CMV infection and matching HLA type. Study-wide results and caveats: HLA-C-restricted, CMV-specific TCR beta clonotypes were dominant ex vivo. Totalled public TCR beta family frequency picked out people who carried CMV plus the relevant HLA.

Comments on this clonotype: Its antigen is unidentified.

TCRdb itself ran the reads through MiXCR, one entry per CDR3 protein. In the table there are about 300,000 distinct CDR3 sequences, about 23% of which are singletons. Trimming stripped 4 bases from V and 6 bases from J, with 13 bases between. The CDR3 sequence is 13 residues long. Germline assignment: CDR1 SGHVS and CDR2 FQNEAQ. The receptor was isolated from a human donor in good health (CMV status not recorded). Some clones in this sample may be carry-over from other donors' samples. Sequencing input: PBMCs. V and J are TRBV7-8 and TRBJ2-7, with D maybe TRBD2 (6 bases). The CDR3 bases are TGTGCCAGCAGCTCTCGGAGGGCTGGCGAGCAGTACTTC. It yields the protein CASSSRRAGEQYF.